This T cell receptor (beta chain) was observed in a study of cytomegalovirus exposure and HLA in healthy donors. At the level of the study: Among the roughly 400 genotyped donors, approximately 81% were placed in the Caucasian-associated ancestry cluster.

On this clone itself: Its target is unknown.

PCR amplification relied on 60 Vbeta primers (plus 13 Jbeta primers). Clones were read by immunoSEQ multiplex PCR, and TCRdb kept only the in-frame ones, dropping some. The table lists 120,000 or so clones, 78% of them singletons, with 11% in the top ten. Study-level points and caveats: For cytomegalovirus status, the classifier reportedly gave diagnoses with high specificity and sensitivity. As a later analysis revealed, most CMV-associated TCR beta chains appeared HLA-restricted. Analysis was performed later, and it showed HLA-associated TCR beta chains to be more clonally expanded than equally common others.

The V gene's germline CDR1 is MDHEN and CDR2 SYDVKM. This CDR3 spans 16 amino acids. V trimming: 3 bases; J trimming: 6 bases; junction bases outside the gene matches: 4. The V and J genes are TRBV28 and TRBJ2-1; 14 nucleotides agree with TRBD2. The sample taken for sequencing was PBMCs. The receptor's source is a man younger than 40 in good health and CMV-seropositive. The CDR3 bases are TGTGCCAGCAGTTTGGGACTAGCGGGAGTGGGCAATGAGCAGTTCTTC. It yields the protein CASSLGLAGVGNEQFF.